The clone carrying this TCR beta chain was found a few times. Germline V gene sequence: CDR1 SGHNT, CDR2 YENEEA. The CDR3 is 14 residues long. Deletions cut 1 base from V and 6 bases from J, with 7 bases between. Both 60 Vbeta primers and 13 Jbeta primers went into the PCR. Clones were sequenced by immunoSEQ multiplex PCR, and TCRdb holds only the in-frame ones, with some missing. The sample gives about 120,000 clones, 80% of which show up once; 8.8% is in the top ten. This specimen comes from a study of cytomegalovirus exposure and HLA in healthy donors. Input material: PBMCs. This TCR derives from a female donor in good health and CMV-seropositive. The rearrangement uses TRBV11-3 and TRBJ1-6; D gene unclear. The CDR3, as DNA: TGTGCCAGCAGCTTAGGAGGGCCTAATTCACCCCTCCACTTT. It translates to CASSLGGPNSPLHF.